The T cell receptor beta chain described here comes from a study of T cell responses to AZD1222 COVID-19 vaccine. This CDR3 comprises 16 residues. In germline, CDR1 is LGHNA, CDR2 YSLEER. The germline V and J ends were trimmed by 2 bases and 4 bases, with 15 bases remaining between them. Details on this clone: As yet, its antigen is unknown.

TCRdb keeps only in-frame clones here, not all; method: immunoSEQ multiplex PCR. The profile covers about 82,000 clones, with over 80% appearing a single time and approximately 5.4% taken by the ten largest. Study observations and caveats: Compared with day 0, the breadth and depth of the Spike-specific TCR repertoire rose significantly after two doses of AZD1222.

The clonotype originates from an adult in good health. This specimen was peripheral blood, taken on day 0 of AZD1222 vaccination. The gene calls are TRBV4-3 and TRBJ2-1; D possibly uses TRBD1 or TRBD2 (6 bases each). This CDR3 reads CASSQLTGGGYNEQFF. The CDR3 coding sequence is TGCGCCAGCAGCCAACTTACCGGGGGCGGGTACAATGAGCAGTTCTTC.